This TCR beta chain stems from a study of CD8 T cells in Susac syndrome. The RNA input was roughly 0.45 to 1 ug, and it was reverse transcribed with random hexamers. TCRdb reprocessed the immunoSEQ multiplex PCR reads via MiXCR and lists one record per CDR3 protein. This table holds over 100,000 distinct CDR3 sequences, roughly 90% found once. The CDR3 loop spans 17 amino acids. The V segment lost 2 bases and the J segment 0 bases; nucleotides outside the gene matches: 6. CDR1 is DFQATT and CDR2 is SNEGSKA in the germline V gene (reference sequence). Input material: CD8+ T cells from PBMCs. The chain combines TRBV20-1 with TRBJ2-3; 12 nucleotides match TRBD2. The clonotype comes from a human donor in good health. In DNA, the CDR3 is TGCAGTGCTAGACCCTCTAGCGGGGGGGGTAGCACAGATACGCAGTATTTT. This gives the protein CSARPSSGGGSTDTQYF.